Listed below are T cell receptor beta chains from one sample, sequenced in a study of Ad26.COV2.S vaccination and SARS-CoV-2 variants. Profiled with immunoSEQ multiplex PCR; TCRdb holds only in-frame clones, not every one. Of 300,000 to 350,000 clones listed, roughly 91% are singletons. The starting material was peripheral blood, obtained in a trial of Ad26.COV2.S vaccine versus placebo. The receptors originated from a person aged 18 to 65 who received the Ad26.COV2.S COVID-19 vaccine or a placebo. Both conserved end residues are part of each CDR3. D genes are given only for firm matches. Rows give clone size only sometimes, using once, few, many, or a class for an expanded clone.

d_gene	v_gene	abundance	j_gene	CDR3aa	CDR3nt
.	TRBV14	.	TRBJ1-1	CASSLNLQALWGNTEAFF	TGTGCCAGCAGCCTTAATCTACAGGCTCTCTGGGGTAACACTGAAGCTTTCTTT
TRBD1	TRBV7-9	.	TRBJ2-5	CASSLTGVGETQYF	TGTGCCAGCAGCTTAACAGGGGTTGGGGAGACCCAGTACTTC
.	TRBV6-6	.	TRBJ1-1	CASSYGWENTEAFF	TGTGCCAGCAGTTACGGTTGGGAAAACACTGAAGCTTTCTTT
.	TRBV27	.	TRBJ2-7	CASSLFAAGEQYF	TGTGCCAGCAGTTTATTTGCAGCGGGCGAGCAGTACTTC
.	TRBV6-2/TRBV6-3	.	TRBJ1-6	CASSYGRGRRNSYNSPLHF	TGTGCCAGCAGTTACGGGAGGGGTCGCCGGAACTCCTATAATTCACCCCTCCACTTT
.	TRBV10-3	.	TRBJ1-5	CAISGDSNQPQHF	TGTGCCATCAGTGGTGATAGCAATCAGCCCCAGCATTTT
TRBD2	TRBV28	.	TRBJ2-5	CASSPLGRKAGEQETQYF	TGTGCCAGCAGTCCCCTCGGTAGGAAAGCGGGAGAACAAGAGACCCAGTACTTC
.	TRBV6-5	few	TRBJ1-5	CASSGEWNQPQHF	TGTGCCAGCTCGGGCGAATGGAATCAGCCCCAGCATTTT
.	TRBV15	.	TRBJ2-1	CATSRGPGVYNEQFF	TGTGCCACCAGCAGAGGTCCGGGAGTCTACAATGAGCAGTTCTTC
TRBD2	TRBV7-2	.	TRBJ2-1	CASSLASGRTGEQFF	TGTGCCAGCAGCTTAGCTAGCGGGAGAACCGGGGAGCAGTTCTTC
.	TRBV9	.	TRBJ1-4	CASSLDSFNEKLFF	TGTGCCAGCAGCCTCGACAGCTTCAATGAAAAACTGTTTTTT
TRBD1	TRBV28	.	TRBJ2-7	CASSVTGVDYEQYF	TGTGCCAGCAGTGTAACAGGGGTGGACTACGAGCAGTACTTC
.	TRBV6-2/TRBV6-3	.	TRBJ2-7	CASSLQGYVAYEQYF	TGTGCCAGCAGTTTACAGGGTTACGTCGCCTACGAGCAGTACTTC
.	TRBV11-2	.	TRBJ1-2	CASSLGLSDYGYTF	TGTGCCAGCAGCTTAGGTCTTTCGGATTATGGCTACACCTTC
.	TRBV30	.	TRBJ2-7	CAWSTISYEQYF	TGTGCCTGGAGTACGATCAGCTACGAGCAGTACTTC
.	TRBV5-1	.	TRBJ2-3	CASSGEGTDTQYF	TGCGCCAGCAGCGGGGAAGGGACAGATACGCAGTATTTT
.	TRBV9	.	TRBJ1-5	CASSVAPDRGSLQHF	TGTGCCAGCAGCGTAGCTCCAGACCGCGGTTCGCTCCAGCATTTT
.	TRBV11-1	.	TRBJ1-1	CASSLEDTEAFF	TGTGCCAGCAGCTTAGAGGACACTGAAGCTTTCTTT
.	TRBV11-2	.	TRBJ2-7	CASSLPGTHEQYF	TGTGCCAGCAGCTTGCCAGGGACCCACGAGCAGTACTTC
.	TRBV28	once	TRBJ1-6	CASSPGSWPLHF	TGTGCCAGCAGTCCGGGGTCCTGGCCCCTCCACTTT
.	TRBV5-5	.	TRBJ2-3	CASSLYSSSTDTQYF	TGTGCCAGCAGCTTGTATTCTTCTAGCACAGATACGCAGTATTTT
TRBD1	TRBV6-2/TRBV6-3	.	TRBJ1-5	CASSPTGGFNQPQHF	TGTGCCAGCAGTCCGACAGGGGGCTTTAATCAGCCCCAGCATTTT
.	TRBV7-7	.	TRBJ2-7	CASSPRQTRNAYEQYF	TGTGCTAGCAGCCCCCGACAGACGAGAAACGCCTACGAGCAGTACTTC
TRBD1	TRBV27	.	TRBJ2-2	CASSFVDRGYTGELFF	TGTGCCAGCAGTTTTGTTGACAGGGGGTACACCGGGGAGCTGTTTTTT
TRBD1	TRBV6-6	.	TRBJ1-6	CASSYRDRDSPLHF	TGTGCCAGCAGTTACAGAGACAGGGATTCACCCCTCCACTTT
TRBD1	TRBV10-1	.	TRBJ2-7	CASSTGTGGSYEQYF	TGCGCCAGCAGTACCGGGACAGGGGGATCCTACGAGCAGTACTTC
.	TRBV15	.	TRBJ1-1	CATSRDQSNAEAFF	TGTGCCACCAGCAGAGATCAATCGAACGCTGAAGCTTTCTTT
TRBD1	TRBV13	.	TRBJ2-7	CASSRGQGIEQYF	TGTGCCAGCAGCCGTGGACAGGGTATCGAGCAGTACTTC
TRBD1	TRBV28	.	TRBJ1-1	CASSQGGLRTEAFF	TGTGCCAGCAGCCAGGGGGGGTTGCGAACTGAAGCTTTCTTT
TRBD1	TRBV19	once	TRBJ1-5	CASSPRDRVSNQPQHF	TGTGCCAGTAGTCCCCGGGACAGGGTCAGCAATCAGCCCCAGCATTTT
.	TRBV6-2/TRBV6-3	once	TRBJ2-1	CASSYSGRVNNEQFF	TGTGCCAGCAGTTACTCGGGACGGGTAAACAATGAGCAGTTCTTC
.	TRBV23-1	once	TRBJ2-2	CASSQSGQSNTGELFF	TGCGCCAGCAGTCAATCAGGACAGTCGAACACCGGGGAGCTGTTTTTT
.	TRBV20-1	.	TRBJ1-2	CSAHSGTEYTF	TGCAGTGCGCACTCGGGGACGGAGTACACCTTC
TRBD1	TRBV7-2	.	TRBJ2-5	CASSLRGQSQETQYF	TGTGCCAGCAGCTTAAGGGGACAGTCCCAAGAGACCCAGTACTTC
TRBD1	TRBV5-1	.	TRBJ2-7	CASSPSLGTGTHEQYF	TGCGCCAGCAGCCCTTCTTTGGGGACAGGGACACACGAGCAGTACTTC
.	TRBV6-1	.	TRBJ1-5	CASSEFLGQPQHF	TGTGCCAGCAGTGAGTTTTTAGGCCAGCCCCAGCATTTT
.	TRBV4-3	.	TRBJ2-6	CASSQGSGTGANVLTF	TGCGCCAGCAGCCAAGGGTCGGGGACTGGGGCCAACGTCCTGACTTTC
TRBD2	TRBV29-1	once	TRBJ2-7	CSGGTSGNEQYF	TGCAGCGGTGGGACTAGCGGGAACGAGCAGTACTTC
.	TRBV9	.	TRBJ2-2	CASSVAVGPNTGELFF	TGTGCCAGCAGCGTAGCTGTAGGGCCGAACACCGGGGAGCTGTTTTTT
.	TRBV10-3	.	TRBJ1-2	CAISDTGGSFGYTF	TGTGCCATCAGTGATACGGGGGGCTCATTTGGCTACACCTTC
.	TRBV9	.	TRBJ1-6	CASSVLGNNSPLHF	TGTGCCAGCAGCGTATTGGGCAATAATTCACCCCTCCACTTT
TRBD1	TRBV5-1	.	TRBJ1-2	CASSIQGANYGYTF	TGCGCCAGCAGCATCCAGGGGGCTAACTATGGCTACACCTTC
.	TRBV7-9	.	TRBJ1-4	CASSSTRSNEKLFF	TGTGCCAGCAGTTCGACACGATCGAATGAAAAACTGTTTTTT
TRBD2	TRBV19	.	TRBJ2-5	CASSIGGSVGETQYF	TGTGCCAGTAGTATTGGCGGGAGTGTGGGGGAGACCCAGTACTTC
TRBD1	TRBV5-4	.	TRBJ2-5	CASSWGQTQETQYF	TGTGCCAGCAGCTGGGGACAGACCCAAGAGACCCAGTACTTC
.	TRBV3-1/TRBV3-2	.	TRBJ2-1	CASSQYNNEQFF	TGTGCCAGCAGCCAATATAACAATGAGCAGTTCTTC
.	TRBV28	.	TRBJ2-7	CASSLRSGSSYEQYF	TGTGCCAGCAGCCTTCGGTCAGGGAGCTCCTACGAGCAGTACTTC
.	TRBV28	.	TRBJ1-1	CASSLEAWAVNTEAFF	TGTGCCAGCAGTTTGGAGGCGTGGGCTGTGAACACTGAAGCTTTCTTT
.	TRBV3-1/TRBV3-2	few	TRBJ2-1	CASSLSLNNEQFF	TGTGCCAGCAGCCTCTCCCTAAACAATGAGCAGTTCTTC
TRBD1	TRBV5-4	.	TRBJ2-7	CASSLAGTGSSYEQYF	TGTGCCAGCAGCTTGGCCGGGACAGGGAGCTCCTACGAGCAGTACTTC
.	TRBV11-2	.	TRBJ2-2	CASSPTSGTGELFF	TGTGCCAGCAGCCCGACTAGTGGCACCGGGGAGCTGTTTTTT
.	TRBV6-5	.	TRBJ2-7	CASSYKWGAYEQYF	TGTGCCAGCAGTTACAAGTGGGGAGCCTACGAGCAGTACTTC
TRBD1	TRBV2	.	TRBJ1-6	CASSALSPGQNSPLHF	TGTGCCAGCAGTGCCCTCTCTCCGGGACAGAATTCACCCCTCCACTTT
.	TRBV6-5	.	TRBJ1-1	CASKTGTANTEAFF	TGTGCCAGTAAAACGGGGACTGCGAACACTGAAGCTTTCTTT